This TCR beta chain was found in a study of T cells in localized non-small cell lung cancer. Germline CDR1 and CDR2: SQVTM and ANQGSEA. The CDR3 totals 15 residues. V was pared by 6 bases and J by 4 bases, with 14 bases of the junction left unmatched. Generated by immunoSEQ multiplex PCR, the TCRdb table keeps only in-frame clones and is missing some. The table shows roughly 40,000 clones, with 80% to 90% occurring only once. The sample here was peripheral blood, taken before any cancer treatment. The TCR comes from a woman aged 35 to 75 with stage I lung adenocarcinoma. The rearrangement links TRBV29-1 to TRBJ1-2; 7 nucleotides align to TRBD1. The CDR3 loop is CSVAMGQLLLYGYTF. The CDR3 bases are TGCAGCGTAGCGATGGGACAGCTCCTTCTCTATGGCTACACCTTC.